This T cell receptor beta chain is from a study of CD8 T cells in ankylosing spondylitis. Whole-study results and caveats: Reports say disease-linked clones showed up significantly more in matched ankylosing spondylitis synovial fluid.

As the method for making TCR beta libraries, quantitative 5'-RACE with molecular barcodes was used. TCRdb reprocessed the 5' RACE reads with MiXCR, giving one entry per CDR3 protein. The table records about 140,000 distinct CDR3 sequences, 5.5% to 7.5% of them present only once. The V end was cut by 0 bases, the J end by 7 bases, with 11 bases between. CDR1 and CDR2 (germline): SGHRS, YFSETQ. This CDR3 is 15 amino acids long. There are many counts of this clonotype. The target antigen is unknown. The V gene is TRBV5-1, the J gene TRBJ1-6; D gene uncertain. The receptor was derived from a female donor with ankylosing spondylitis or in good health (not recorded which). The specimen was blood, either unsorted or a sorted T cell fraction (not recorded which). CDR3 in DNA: TGCGCCAGCAGCTTGGACAGATATGTCAATTCACCCCTCCACTTT. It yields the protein CASSLDRYVNSPLHF.